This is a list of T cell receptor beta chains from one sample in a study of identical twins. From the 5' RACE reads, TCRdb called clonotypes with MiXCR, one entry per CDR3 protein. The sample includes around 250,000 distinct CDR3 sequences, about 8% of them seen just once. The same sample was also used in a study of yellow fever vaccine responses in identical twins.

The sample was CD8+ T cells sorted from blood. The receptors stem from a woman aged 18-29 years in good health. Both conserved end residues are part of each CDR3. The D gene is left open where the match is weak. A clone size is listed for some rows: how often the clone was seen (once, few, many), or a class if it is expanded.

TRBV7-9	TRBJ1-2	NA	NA	CASSLGPGTYGYTF	TGTGCCAGCAGCTTAGGTCCAGGCACCTATGGCTACACCTTC
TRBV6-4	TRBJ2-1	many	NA	CASSDNDRSSYNEQFF	TGTGCCAGCAGTGACAACGACCGGAGCTCCTACAATGAGCAGTTCTTC
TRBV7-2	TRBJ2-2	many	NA	CASSPRHPTGELFF	TGTGCCAGCAGCCCCAGACACCCAACCGGGGAGCTGTTTTTT
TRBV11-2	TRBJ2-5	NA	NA	CASTLSWGSGETQYF	TGTGCCAGCACCCTCAGCTGGGGATCGGGAGAGACCCAGTACTTC
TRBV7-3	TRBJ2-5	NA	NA	CASSLDGNQETQYF	TGTGCCAGCAGCTTGGACGGGAACCAAGAGACCCAGTACTTC
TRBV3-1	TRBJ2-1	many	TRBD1	CASSLRTGGNEQFF	TGTGCCAGCAGCCTCCGGACAGGGGGCAATGAGCAGTTCTTC
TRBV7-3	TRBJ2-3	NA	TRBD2	CASSPLAGGTGDTQYF	TGTGCCAGCAGCCCCTTAGCGGGGGGCACGGGCGATACGCAGTATTTT
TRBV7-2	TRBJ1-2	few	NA	CASSFREAYGYTF	TGTGCCAGCAGCTTCCGGGAGGCCTATGGCTACACCTTC
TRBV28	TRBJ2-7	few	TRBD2	CASRVGGSSSYEQYF	TGTGCCAGCCGAGTGGGGGGGAGCAGCTCCTACGAGCAGTACTTC
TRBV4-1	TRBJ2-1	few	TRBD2	CASSQSSEREVDEQFF	TGCGCCAGCAGCCAAAGCAGCGAGCGGGAGGTTGATGAGCAGTTCTTC
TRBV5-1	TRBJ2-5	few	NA	CASRPWTLETQYF	TGCGCCAGCAGACCGTGGACGTTAGAGACCCAGTACTTC
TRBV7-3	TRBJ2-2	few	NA	CASSPFGSGGTGELFF	TGTGCCAGCAGCCCCTTTGGTAGCGGAGGGACCGGGGAGCTGTTTTTT
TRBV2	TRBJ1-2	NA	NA	CASSELGGVDTYGYTF	TGTGCCAGCAGTGAATTGGGCGGCGTGGACACCTATGGCTACACCTTC
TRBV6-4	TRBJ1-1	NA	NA	CASSDSNGAEAFF	TGTGCCAGCAGTGACTCTAACGGCGCTGAAGCTTTCTTT
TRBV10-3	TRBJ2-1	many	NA	CAISEPAVSYNEQFF	TGTGCCATCAGTGAACCAGCGGTCTCCTACAATGAGCAGTTCTTC
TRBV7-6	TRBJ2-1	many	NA	CASSLLQSSYNEQFF	TGTGCCAGCAGCTTACTACAAAGCTCCTACAATGAGCAGTTCTTC
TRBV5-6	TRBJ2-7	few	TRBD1	CASSLASRQGNEQYF	TGTGCCAGCAGCTTGGCCTCGAGACAGGGAAACGAGCAGTACTTC
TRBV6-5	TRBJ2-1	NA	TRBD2	CASSYSLAGGNEQFF	TGTGCCAGCAGTTACTCGCTAGCGGGGGGGAATGAGCAGTTCTTC
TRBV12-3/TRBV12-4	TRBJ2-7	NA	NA	CASRPGTLLREQYF	TGTGCCAGCAGACCCGGGACTCTCCTACGGGAGCAGTACTTC
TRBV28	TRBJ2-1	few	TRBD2	CASSLSGALNNEQFF	TGTGCCAGCAGTCTGAGCGGGGCCCTGAACAATGAGCAGTTCTTC
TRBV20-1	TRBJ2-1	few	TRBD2	CSAITGTSFNEQFF	TGCAGTGCTATTACCGGGACTAGCTTCAATGAGCAGTTCTTC
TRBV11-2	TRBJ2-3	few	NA	CASSPNRLGFTDTQYF	TGTGCCAGCAGCCCGAACCGACTAGGGTTCACAGATACGCAGTATTTT
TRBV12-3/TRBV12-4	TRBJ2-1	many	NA	CASSLAVSSYNEQFF	TGTGCCAGCAGTTTAGCGGTCAGCTCCTACAATGAGCAGTTCTTC
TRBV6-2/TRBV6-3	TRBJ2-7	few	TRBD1	CASSSLQGVSYEQYF	TGTGCCAGCAGTTCCTTACAGGGGGTATCCTACGAGCAGTACTTC
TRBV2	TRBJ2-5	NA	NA	CASSEVVGDKETQYF	TGTGCCAGCAGTGAGGTCGTGGGGGACAAAGAGACCCAGTACTTC
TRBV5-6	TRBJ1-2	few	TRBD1	CASSFRTGGAKYGYTF	TGTGCCAGCAGCTTCAGGACAGGGGGCGCGAAGTATGGCTACACCTTC
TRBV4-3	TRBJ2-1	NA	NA	CASSQDTAEPSYNEQFF	TGCGCCAGCAGCCAAGATACCGCGGAGCCCTCCTACAATGAGCAGTTCTTC
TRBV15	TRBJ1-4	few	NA	CATSEDRKLNEKLFF	TGTGCCACCAGCGAAGACAGAAAGCTTAATGAAAAACTGTTTTTT
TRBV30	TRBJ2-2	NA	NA	CAWSVGSLAGELFF	TGTGCCTGGAGTGTGGGCAGTCTCGCCGGGGAGCTGTTTTTT
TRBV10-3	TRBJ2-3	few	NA	CAISPRGIAVDTQYF	TGTGCCATCAGTCCCCGAGGGATAGCGGTAGATACGCAGTATTTT
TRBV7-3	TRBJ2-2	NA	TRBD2	CASSSGGATGELFF	TGTGCCAGCAGCTCGGGGGGAGCCACCGGGGAGCTGTTTTTT
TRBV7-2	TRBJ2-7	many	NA	CASSLAGRSEQYF	TGTGCCAGCAGCTTAGCAGGAAGGAGCGAGCAGTACTTC